Described below is a single T cell receptor (beta chain) sequence and its context. Its antigen is undetermined. The data derive from a study of cytomegalovirus exposure and HLA in healthy donors. V was pared by 6 bases and J by 4 bases, with 20 bases between. CDR3 size: 15 residues. Germline V lookup: CDR1 SQVTM, CDR2 ANQGSEA. Whole-study results and caveats: Through in vitro validation, a few CMV-associated chains were shown to be specific for CMV antigens. Evidence from a later analysis indicated that most CMV-associated TCR beta chains looked HLA-restricted.

The PCR ran on 60 Vbeta and 13 Jbeta primers. Repertoires were generated with immunoSEQ multiplex PCR, while TCRdb's copy carries only in-frame clones and drops some. Its table lists 200,000 to 250,000 clones. The sample was PBMCs. This clonotype originated in a girl aged 2 to 10 in good health and CMV-seropositive. The chain uses TRBV29-1 and TRBJ2-3, with a tentative D call TRBD2 (5 bases). The CDR3 loop reads CSVGGLALGADTQYF. The CDR3 nucleotides are TGCAGCGTCGGTGGGCTAGCCCTAGGCGCAGATACGCAGTATTTT.